Here is one T cell receptor (beta chain) with its context. Its matching antigen is unknown. The CDR3 length is 16 residues. The germline V gene has CDR1 SGHDT and CDR2 YYEEEE. V shed 4 bases and J 1 base; nucleotides not matched to a gene: 6. The data are from a study of OX40 agonist ivuxolimab in advanced cancers. General study points: Clonal expansion in partial responders at 0.1-3.0 mg/kg ranked among the lowest. Antigen specificity was not determined for the expanded peripheral T cells.

The data were produced by immunoSEQ multiplex PCR, yet TCRdb's version contains in-frame clones alone and is incomplete. The sample includes roughly 86,000 clones, roughly 92% of them seen just once. This specimen was CD4+ or CD8+ T cells sorted from blood, taken in a trial of the OX40 agonist ivuxolimab. The sequence came from an adult with an advanced solid tumor such as melanoma, head and neck, liver or kidney cancer. The rearrangement uses TRBV5-6 and TRBJ1-5; TRBD1 matches 9 bases. Here the CDR3 DNA reads TGTGCCAGCAGCCGACAGGGGGTCCAAAGCAATCAGCCCCAGCATTTT. Protein: CASSRQGVQSNQPQHF.